The 26 T cell receptor beta chains listed next were all sequenced from one sample in a study of blood T cells in healthy people across ages. Combining a sample-barcoded 5' primer with a J-beta primer mix, a second PCR ran for about 7 to 11 cycles. MiXCR, applied by TCRdb to the 5' RACE reads, yields one record per CDR3 protein. The sample lists more than 450,000 distinct CDR3 sequences, about 27% seen once, with approximately 3.6% in the top ten. This same sample was also taken into another study, of T cells of mothers and their children.

The sample was blood. The receptor source for this set is a boy between 2 and 10 years old in good health.

V usage is TRBV3-1 and J usage is TRBJ2-5; D possibly uses TRBD1 or TRBD2 (5 bases each). The germline V gene encodes CDR1 LGHDT and CDR2 YNNKEL (reference sequence). The CDR3 loop spans 12 amino acids. This CDR3 is CATAGDAETQYF. The CDR3 coding sequence is TGTGCGACTGCTGGGGACGCCGAGACCCAGTACTTC.

This chain connects TRBV6-1 to TRBJ2-7; 7 positions agree with TRBD1. This CDR3 spans 15 amino acids. CDR1 and CDR2 (germline): MNHNS, SASEGT. Germline trimming cut 6 bases from V and 2 bases from J; bases unmatched to any gene: 10. Written as DNA, the CDR3 is TGTGCCAGCAGAGTTGGGACAGCCCTACCCTACGAGCAGTACTTC. It codes for CASRVGTALPYEQYF.

The V and J genes are TRBV4-1 and TRBJ2-3, with D perhaps TRBD2 (5 bases). This CDR3 spans 17 amino acids. Germline loops: CDR1 MGHRA, CDR2 YSYEKL. V was pared by 3 bases and J by 0 bases, with 16 bases between. The CDR3 here is CASSQIALVLSTDTQYF. The CDR3 DNA sequence: TGCGCCAGCAGCCAGATAGCACTAGTCCTTAGCACAGATACGCAGTATTTT.

The CDR3 region is CASSFPDGPTLTDTQHF. The CDR3 nucleotides are TGCGCCAGCAGCTTCCCGGATGGCCCAACCCTCACAGATACGCAGCATTTT. V usage is TRBV5-1 and J usage is TRBJ2-3; D is ambiguous. The better agreement between TRBJ1-5 and the DNA end casts doubt on the J call. The CDR3 runs to 17 residues. The germline V gene encodes CDR1 SGHRS and CDR2 YFSETQ.

The chain employs TRBV5-1 and TRBJ1-1; the D gene is possibly TRBD1 (5 bases). Germline CDR1 reads SGHRS; CDR2 reads YFSETQ. Trimming pared 8 bases from V and 4 bases from J, leaving 15 bases between. The CDR3 spans 13 residues. The CDR3 DNA reads as TGCGCCAGGGACGGTCCCGGGGCCACTGAAGCTTTCTTT. Its protein product is CARDGPGATEAFF.

This clonotype was picked up a small number of times. V usage is TRBV11-2 and J usage is TRBJ2-5, with D perhaps given as TRBD1 or TRBD2 (5 bases each). From germline, CDR1 is SGHAT and CDR2 FQNNGV. The CDR3 is 17 amino acids. Trimming stripped 0 bases from V and 2 bases from J, with 16 bases between. The CDR3 loop reads CASSLDPAGTLQETQYF. DNA for the CDR3: TGTGCCAGCAGCTTAGATCCGGCCGGGACGCTGCAAGAGACCCAGTACTTC. Full variable domain (rest looked up from reference TRBV11-2 and TRBJ2-5): EAGVAQSPRYKIIEKRQSVAFWCNPISGHATLYWYQQILGQGPKLLIQFQNNGVVDDSQLPKDRFSAERLKGVDSTLKIQPAKLEDSAVYLCASSLDPAGTLQETQYFGPGTRLLVL.

The table lists this clonotype with many counts. The rearrangement joins TRBV20-1 to TRBJ2-5; 10 bases map to TRBD1. Looked up from germline, CDR1 is DFQATT and CDR2 is SNEGSKA (reference sequence). The trim removed 4 bases at V and 4 bases at J, leaving 9 bases unmatched. This CDR3 spans 15 amino acids. CDR3: CSATTGGAFSETQYF. CDR3 sequence (DNA): TGCAGTGCTACGACAGGGGGCGCATTCTCAGAGACCCAGTACTTC.

The rearrangement links TRBV7-9 to TRBJ1-4; perhaps TRBD1 as D (5 bases). The V end lost 4 bases, the J end lost 0 bases, and 15 bases lay between the germline ends. The CDR3 is 17 amino acids. Germline values: CDR1 SEHNR, CDR2 FQNEAQ (reference sequence). The CDR3 bases are TGTGCCAGCAGCTCCCCCCCCAGGGCTCCAACTAATGAAAAACTGTTTTTT. It encodes CASSSPPRAPTNEKLFF. Based on the CDR3 plus reference TRBV7-9 and TRBJ1-4, the full variable domain is DTGVSQNPRHKITKRGQNVTFRCDPISEHNRLYWYRQTLGQGPEFLTYFQNEAQLEKSRLLSDRFSAERPKGSFSTLEIQRTEQGDSAMYLCASSSPPRAPTNEKLFFGSGTQLSVL.

The chain is built from TRBV12-3 or TRBV12-4 and TRBJ1-2; D remains ambiguous. The CDR3 covers 13 residues. Trimming pared 6 bases from V and 7 bases from J, leaving 15 bases between. CDR3 DNA: TGTGCCAGCAGCCTACAGACTTTCGGTGGCTACACCTTC. It translates to CASSLQTFGGYTF.

This chain joins TRBV2 and TRBJ2-5, with 9 positions matching TRBD2. The CDR3 contains 15 residues. Trimming took 3 bases from V and 5 from J; bases not matched to a gene: 7. Germline CDR1 and CDR2: SNHLY and FYNNEI. The CDR3 loop reads CASSERTSDGETQYF. Written as DNA, the CDR3 is TGTGCCAGCAGTGAGAGGACTAGCGACGGGGAGACCCAGTACTTC.

This chain joins TRBV9 and TRBJ1-5, with 7 bases matching TRBD1. The germline V gene encodes CDR1 SGDLS and CDR2 YYNGEE. The CDR3 has 15 amino acids. The junction had 5 bases not matched to a gene; V was cut back by 0 bases and J by 5 bases. The CDR3 nucleotides read TGTGCCAGCAGCGTAGAAAGAACAGGGGATCAGCCCCAGCATTTT. It translates to CASSVERTGDQPQHF.

This clonotype was seen a single time. The CDR3 is CASRKEQGTNIQYF. Written as DNA, the CDR3 is TGTGCCAGCAGGAAAGAGCAGGGTACGAACATTCAGTACTTC. The genes are TRBV12-3 or TRBV12-4 and TRBJ2-4; tentatively, D is TRBD1 (5 bases). Trimming removed 6 bases at V and 7 bases at J, with 16 bases between. The CDR3 is 14 amino acids.

This sequence joins TRBV19 and TRBJ2-1; no definite D call. The J call is in doubt because the DNA end fits TRBJ2-7 better. Germline V gene lookup returns CDR1 LNHDA and CDR2 SQIVND (reference sequence). The CDR3 is 15 amino acids. The CDR3: CASSISTLWSYEQYF. The CDR3 DNA sequence: TGTGCCAGTAGTATCTCGACGCTATGGTCCTACGAGCAGTACTTC.

This clonotype has ten or more counts. The chain uses TRBV28 and TRBJ2-1, with TRBD2 identical over 9 bases. The CDR3 length is 16 residues. Trimming removed 5 bases from V and 0 bases from J; junction bases left unmatched: 5. The V gene's germline CDR1 is MDHEN and CDR2 SYDVKM. CDR3 amino acids: CASSRSSGSSYNEQFF. The CDR3 DNA reads TGTGCCAGCAGTCGAAGTAGCGGGAGCTCCTACAATGAGCAGTTCTTC.

The rearrangement joins TRBV20-1 to TRBJ1-5; no clear D gene. Germline V gene lookup returns CDR1 DFQATT and CDR2 SNEGSKA (reference sequence). The CDR3 consists of 13 residues. V was clipped by 5 bases and J by 0 bases, with 8 bases between them. The CDR3 region is CSAGGSSNQPQHF. In DNA form, the CDR3 reads TGCAGTGCTGGCGGTTCTAGCAATCAGCCCCAGCATTTT.

This clonotype occurred a few times. The chain carries TRBV29-1 and TRBJ2-2; D gene unclear. The CDR3 is 11 amino acids. Trimming cost V 7 bases and J 2 bases, with 5 bases left between them. Looked up from germline, CDR1 is SQVTM and CDR2 is ANQGSEA. The CDR3 spells CSGGNTGELFF. The CDR3 nucleotides read TGCAGCGGGGGAAACACCGGGGAGCTGTTTTTT.

The rearrangement joins TRBV9 to TRBJ1-1, with TRBD1 matching over 7 bases. The CDR3 is 14 amino acids. Germline-derived CDR1 and CDR2 are SGDLS and YYNGEE. The V and J ends lost 6 bases and 0 bases, in that order; junction bases with no gene match: 5. The CDR3 DNA is TGTGCCAGCACCAAGGACAGGATGAACACTGAAGCTTTCTTT. This codes for CASTKDRMNTEAFF.

This clonotype was seen only a few times. J is TRBJ2-4 and V is TRBV9; the D is unclear. Germline CDR1 is SGDLS and CDR2 is YYNGEE. The CDR3 spans 15 residues. Trimming removed 0 bases at V and 9 bases at J, with 16 bases between. Here the CDR3 reads CASSVGDNALLIQYF. CDR3 DNA: TGTGCCAGCAGCGTAGGAGATAACGCCCTTCTCATTCAGTACTTC.

CDR3 nucleotides: TGTGCCAGCAGTAGCTATATGGGGGGGGCGAATTTCACCGGGGAGCTGTTTTTT. The encoded protein is CASSSYMGGANFTGELFF. The chain recombines TRBV27 with TRBJ2-2; possible D gene TRBD2, 7 bases. V shed 5 bases and J shed 4 bases, with 23 bases lying between them. In germline, CDR1 is MNHEY, CDR2 SMNVEV (reference sequence). The CDR3 consists of 18 residues.

This chain links TRBV15 with TRBJ1-4; 9 bases fit TRBD1. From germline, CDR1 is LNHNV and CDR2 YYDKDF (reference sequence). This CDR3 has 17 residues. Trimming took 2 bases from V and 2 from J; bases not matched to a gene: 6. CDR3 region: CATSRSGTGTTNEKLFF. In DNA, the CDR3 is TGTGCCACCAGCAGATCCGGGACAGGGACGACTAATGAAAAACTGTTTTTT.

The V call is TRBV7-9, the J call TRBJ1-2; 12 nucleotides align to TRBD1. The germline V gene encodes CDR1 SEHNR and CDR2 FQNEAQ (reference sequence). This CDR3 is 15 amino acids long. V was pared by 5 bases and J by 6 bases, with 7 bases of the junction left unmatched. The CDR3 here is CASSGDRGLGNGYTF. CDR3 in DNA: TGTGCCAGCAGCGGGGACAGGGGGCTTGGGAATGGCTACACCTTC.

This clonotype was picked up a small number of times. The J gene is TRBJ2-5, the V gene TRBV9; no firm D call. Germline assignment: CDR1 SGDLS and CDR2 YYNGEE. Trimming removed 0 bases from V and 2 bases from J, with 20 bases in between. The CDR3 runs 18 residues. This CDR3 reads CASSVASKTVGRQETQYF. CDR3 nucleotide sequence: TGTGCCAGCAGCGTAGCGAGTAAGACGGTCGGAAGACAAGAGACCCAGTACTTC.

V is TRBV4-3 and J is TRBJ2-5; no definite D call. The tail of the sequence fits TRBJ2-1 better, so the J call may be wrong. Germline CDR1 reads LGHNA; CDR2 reads YSLEER. CDR3 length: 13 residues. This CDR3 is CASSQGEYNEQFF. The CDR3 DNA reads as TGCGCCAGCAGCCAAGGGGAATACAATGAGCAGTTCTTC.

The chain couples TRBV6-2 or TRBV6-3 to TRBJ2-7; TRBD2 agrees at 8 bases. Germline V gene data show CDR1 as MNHEY and CDR2 as SVGEGT. V lost 4 bases and J lost 6; bases outside the gene matches: 11. This CDR3 is built from 15 residues. The CDR3 DNA is TGTGCCAGCAGTTTGAGGCCAGCGGGAGTTGCCGAGCAGTACTTC. Residues: CASSLRPAGVAEQYF.

This clonotype was seen a few times. The rearrangement joins TRBV27 to TRBJ1-5; D unclear. This CDR3 spans 18 amino acids. V was shortened by 3 bases and J by 0 bases, with 18 bases between the two germline ends. Germline lookup yields CDR1 MNHEY and CDR2 SMNVEV (reference sequence). CDR3 nucleotide sequence: TGTGCCAGCAGTTTGGAGGGCCCCACTTACAGTAGCAATCAGCCCCAGCATTTT. Protein sequence: CASSLEGPTYSSNQPQHF.

This chain uses TRBV4-1 with TRBJ2-1; D unclear. The CDR3 is made up of 14 amino acids. The ends were cut back, 1 base at V and 7 bases at J, with 11 bases in the middle. CDR1 and CDR2 from the germline V gene are MGHRA and YSYEKL. The CDR3 protein is CASSQVVSSNEQFF. CDR3 DNA: TGCGCCAGCAGCCAAGTCGTATCCTCAAATGAGCAGTTCTTC.